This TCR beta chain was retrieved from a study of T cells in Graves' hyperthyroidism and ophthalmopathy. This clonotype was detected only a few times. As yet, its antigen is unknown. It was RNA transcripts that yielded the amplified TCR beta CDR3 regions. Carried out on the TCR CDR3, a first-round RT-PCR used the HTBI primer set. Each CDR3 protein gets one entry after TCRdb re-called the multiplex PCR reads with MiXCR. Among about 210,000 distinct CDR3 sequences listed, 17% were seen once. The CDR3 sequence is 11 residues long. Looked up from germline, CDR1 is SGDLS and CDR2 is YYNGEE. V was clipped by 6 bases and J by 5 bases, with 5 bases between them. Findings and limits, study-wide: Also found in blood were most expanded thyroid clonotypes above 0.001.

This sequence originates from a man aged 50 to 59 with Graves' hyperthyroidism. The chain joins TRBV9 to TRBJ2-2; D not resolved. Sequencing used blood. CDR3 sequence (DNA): TGTGCCAGCATCGTGACCGGGGAGCTGTTTTTT. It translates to CASIVTGELFF.